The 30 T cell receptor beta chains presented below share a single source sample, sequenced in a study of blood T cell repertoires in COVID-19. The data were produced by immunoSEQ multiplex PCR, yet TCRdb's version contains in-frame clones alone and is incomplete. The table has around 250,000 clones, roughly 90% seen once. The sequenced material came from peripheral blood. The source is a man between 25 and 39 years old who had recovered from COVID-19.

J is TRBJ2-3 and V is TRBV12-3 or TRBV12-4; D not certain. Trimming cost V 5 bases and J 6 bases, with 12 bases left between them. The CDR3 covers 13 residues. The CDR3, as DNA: TGTGCCAGCAGTCATCGGTTCGGGGATACGCAGTATTTT. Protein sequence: CASSHRFGDTQYF.

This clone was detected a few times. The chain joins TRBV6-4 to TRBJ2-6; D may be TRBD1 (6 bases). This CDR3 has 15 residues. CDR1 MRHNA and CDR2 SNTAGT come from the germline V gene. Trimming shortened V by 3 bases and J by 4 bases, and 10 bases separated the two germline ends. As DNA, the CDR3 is TGTGCCAGCAGTGAAGAGGGGGACGGGGCCAACGTCCTGACTTTC. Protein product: CASSEEGDGANVLTF.

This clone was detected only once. CDR3 residues: CASSLGSGGGENIQYF. In DNA form, the CDR3 reads TGTGCCAGCAGCTTGGGTTCCGGGGGAGGGGAGAACATTCAGTACTTC. This chain joins TRBV5-4 and TRBJ2-4, with 7 bases that match TRBD2. Trimming removed 0 bases from V and 7 bases from J; junction bases left unmatched: 10. CDR3 length: 16 residues. Germline lookup yields CDR1 SGHNT and CDR2 YYREEE (reference sequence).

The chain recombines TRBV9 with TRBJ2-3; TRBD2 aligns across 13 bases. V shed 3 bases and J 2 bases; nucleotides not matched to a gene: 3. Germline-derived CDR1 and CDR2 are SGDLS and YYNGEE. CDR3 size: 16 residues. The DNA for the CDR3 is TGTGCCAGCAGCGCACTAGCGGGGGGGTTCACAGATACGCAGTATTTT. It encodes CASSALAGGFTDTQYF.

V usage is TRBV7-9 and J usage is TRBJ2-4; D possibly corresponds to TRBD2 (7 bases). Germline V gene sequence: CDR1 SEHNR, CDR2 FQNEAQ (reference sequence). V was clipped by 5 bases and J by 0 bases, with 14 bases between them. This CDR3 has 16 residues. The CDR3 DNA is TGTGCCAGCAGCCCCTGGCGGGGGCTAGCCAAAAACATTCAGTACTTC. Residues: CASSPWRGLAKNIQYF.

The CDR3 nucleotides read TGTGCCAGCAGCGGGCGACTAGCGGGGGGCACAGATACGCAGTATTTT. As protein: CASSGRLAGGTDTQYF. The chain couples TRBV5-4 to TRBJ2-3; 12 bases align to TRBD2. Per germline, CDR1 SGHNT and CDR2 YYREEE (reference sequence). This CDR3 is 16 amino acids long. J gave up 1 base and V 4 bases, and 4 bases lay outside the gene matches.

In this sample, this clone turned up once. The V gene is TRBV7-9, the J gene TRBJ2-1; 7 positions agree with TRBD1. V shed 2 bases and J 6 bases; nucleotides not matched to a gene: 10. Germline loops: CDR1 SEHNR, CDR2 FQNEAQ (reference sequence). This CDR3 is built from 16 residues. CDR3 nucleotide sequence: TGTGCCAGCAGCTTAATCTTTCGGGACAGACTCAATGAGCAGTTCTTC. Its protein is CASSLIFRDRLNEQFF.

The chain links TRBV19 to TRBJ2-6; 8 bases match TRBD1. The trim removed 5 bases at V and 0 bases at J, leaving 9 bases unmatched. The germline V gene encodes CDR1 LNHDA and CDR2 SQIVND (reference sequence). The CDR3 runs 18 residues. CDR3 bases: TGTGCCAGTAGTTTACCGACAGGGGCCGGCTCTGGGGCCAACGTCCTGACTTTC. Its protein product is CASSLPTGAGSGANVLTF.

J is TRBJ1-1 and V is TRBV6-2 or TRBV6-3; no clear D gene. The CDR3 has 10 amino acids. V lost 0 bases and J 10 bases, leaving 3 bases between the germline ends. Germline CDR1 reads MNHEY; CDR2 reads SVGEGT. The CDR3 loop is CASSYSGAFF. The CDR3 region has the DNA TGTGCCAGCAGTTACTCCGGAGCTTTCTTT.

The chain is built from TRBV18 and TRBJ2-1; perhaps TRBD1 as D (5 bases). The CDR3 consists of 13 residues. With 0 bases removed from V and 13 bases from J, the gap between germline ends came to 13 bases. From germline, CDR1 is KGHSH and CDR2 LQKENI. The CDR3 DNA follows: TGTGCCAGCTCACCACCGGTCCCAAGGGGACAGTTCTTC. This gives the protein CASSPPVPRGQFF.

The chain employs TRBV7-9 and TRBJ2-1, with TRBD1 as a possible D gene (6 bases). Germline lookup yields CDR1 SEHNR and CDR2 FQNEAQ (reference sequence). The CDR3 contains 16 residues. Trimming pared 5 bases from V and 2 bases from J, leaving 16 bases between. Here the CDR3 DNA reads TGTGCCAGCAGCATTCGACAGGTGAACCCCTACAATGAGCAGTTCTTC. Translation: CASSIRQVNPYNEQFF.

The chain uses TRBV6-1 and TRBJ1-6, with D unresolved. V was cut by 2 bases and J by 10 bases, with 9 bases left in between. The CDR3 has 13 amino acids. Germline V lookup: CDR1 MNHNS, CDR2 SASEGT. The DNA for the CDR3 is TGTGCCAGCAGTGAATGGAGAGGCTCACCCCTCCACTTT. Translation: CASSEWRGSPLHF.

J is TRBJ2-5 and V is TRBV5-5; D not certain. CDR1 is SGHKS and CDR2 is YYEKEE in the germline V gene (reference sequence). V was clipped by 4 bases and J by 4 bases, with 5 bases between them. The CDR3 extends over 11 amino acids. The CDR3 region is CASSQLETQYF. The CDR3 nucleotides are TGTGCCAGCAGCCAACTAGAGACCCAGTACTTC.

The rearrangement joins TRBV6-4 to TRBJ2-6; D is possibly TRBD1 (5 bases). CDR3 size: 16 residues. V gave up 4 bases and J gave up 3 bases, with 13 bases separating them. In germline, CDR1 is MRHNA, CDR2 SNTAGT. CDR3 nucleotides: TGTGCCAGCAGTGCCCTTCATACAGGTGGGGCCAACGTCCTGACTTTC. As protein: CASSALHTGGANVLTF.

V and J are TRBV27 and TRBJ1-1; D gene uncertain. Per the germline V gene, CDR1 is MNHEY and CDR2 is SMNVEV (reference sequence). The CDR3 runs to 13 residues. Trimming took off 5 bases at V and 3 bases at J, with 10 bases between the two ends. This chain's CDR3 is CASSSWRDTEAFF. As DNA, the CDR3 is TGTGCCAGCAGTAGTTGGAGAGACACTGAAGCTTTCTTT.

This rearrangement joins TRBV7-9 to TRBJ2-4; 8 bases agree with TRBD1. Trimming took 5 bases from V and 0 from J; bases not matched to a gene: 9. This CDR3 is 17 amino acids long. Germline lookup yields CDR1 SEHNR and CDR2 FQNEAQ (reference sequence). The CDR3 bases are TGTGCCAGCAGCCCCCCCCGGACAGGGCTAGCCAAAAACATTCAGTACTTC. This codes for CASSPPRTGLAKNIQYF.

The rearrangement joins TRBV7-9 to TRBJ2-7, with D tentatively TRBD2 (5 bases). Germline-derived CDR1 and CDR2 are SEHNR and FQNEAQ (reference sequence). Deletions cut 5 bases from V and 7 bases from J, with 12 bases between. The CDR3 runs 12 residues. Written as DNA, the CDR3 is TGTGCCAGCAGCGGCCTGAGGGAGGAGCAGTACTTC. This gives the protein CASSGLREEQYF.

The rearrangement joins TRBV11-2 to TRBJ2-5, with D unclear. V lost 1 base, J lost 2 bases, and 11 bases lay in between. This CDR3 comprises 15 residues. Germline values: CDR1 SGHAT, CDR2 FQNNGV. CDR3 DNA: TGTGCCAGCAGCTTAGGTGAGAGTGTTCAAGAGACCCAGTACTTC. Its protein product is CASSLGESVQETQYF.

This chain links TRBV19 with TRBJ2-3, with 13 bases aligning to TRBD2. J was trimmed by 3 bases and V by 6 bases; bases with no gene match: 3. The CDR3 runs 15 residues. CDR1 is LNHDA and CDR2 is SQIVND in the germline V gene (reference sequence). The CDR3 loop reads CASSRTSGGTDTQYF. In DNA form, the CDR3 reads TGTGCCAGTAGCCGGACTAGCGGGGGAACAGATACGCAGTATTTT.

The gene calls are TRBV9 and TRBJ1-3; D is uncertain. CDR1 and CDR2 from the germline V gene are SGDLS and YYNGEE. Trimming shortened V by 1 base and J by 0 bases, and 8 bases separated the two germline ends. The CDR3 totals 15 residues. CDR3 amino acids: CASSVQDRSGNTIYF. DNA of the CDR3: TGTGCCAGCAGCGTACAGGATCGCTCTGGAAACACCATATATTTT. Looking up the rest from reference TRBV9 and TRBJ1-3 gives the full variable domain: DSGVTQTPKHLITATGQRVTLRCSPRSGDLSVYWYQQSLDQGLQFLIQYYNGEERAKGNILERFSAQQFPDLHSELNLSSLELGDSALYFCASSVQDRSGNTIYFGEGSWLTVV.

The CDR3 DNA follows: TGTGCCAGCAGCTTACAAACCAGGACAGGGAAAGAGACCCAGTACTTC. Amino acids: CASSLQTRTGKETQYF. This rearrangement joins TRBV7-2 to TRBJ2-5, with 8 bases identical to TRBD1. In germline, CDR1 is SGHTA, CDR2 FQGNSA. The CDR3 totals 16 residues. The ends lost 2 bases at V and 3 bases at J; junction bases unmatched: 8.

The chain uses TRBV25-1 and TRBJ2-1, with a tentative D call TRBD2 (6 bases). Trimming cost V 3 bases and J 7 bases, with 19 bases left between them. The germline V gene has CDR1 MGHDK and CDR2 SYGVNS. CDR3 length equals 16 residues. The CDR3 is CASSDLRRDARNEQFF. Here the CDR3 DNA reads TGTGCCAGCAGTGATTTGAGGCGGGACGCACGGAATGAGCAGTTCTTC.

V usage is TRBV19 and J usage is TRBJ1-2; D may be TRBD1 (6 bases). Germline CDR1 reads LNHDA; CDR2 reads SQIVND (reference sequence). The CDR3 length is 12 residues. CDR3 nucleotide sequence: TGTGCAACTGCGTTTGTACAGGGTCCTCTCACCTTC. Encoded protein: CATAFVQGPLTF. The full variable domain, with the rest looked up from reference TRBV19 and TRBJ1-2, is DGGITQSPKYLFRKEGQNVTLSCEQNLNHDAMYWYRQDPGQGLRLIYYSQIVNDFQKGDIAEGYSVSREKKESFPLTVTSAQKNPTAFYLCATAFVQGPLTFGSGTRLTVV.

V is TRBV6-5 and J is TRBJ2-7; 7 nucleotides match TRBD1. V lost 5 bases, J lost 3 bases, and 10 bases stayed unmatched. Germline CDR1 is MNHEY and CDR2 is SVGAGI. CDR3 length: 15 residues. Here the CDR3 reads CASSRTRQGFYEQYF. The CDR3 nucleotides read TGTGCCAGCAGTCGTACCCGACAGGGTTTCTACGAGCAGTACTTC.

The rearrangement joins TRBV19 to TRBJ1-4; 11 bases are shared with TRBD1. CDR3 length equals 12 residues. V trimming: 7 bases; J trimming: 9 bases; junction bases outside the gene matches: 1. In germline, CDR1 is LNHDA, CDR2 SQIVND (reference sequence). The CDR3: CASMDRGQKLFF. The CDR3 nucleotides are TGTGCCAGTATGGACAGGGGGCAAAAACTGTTTTTT.

The CDR3 reads CASSLRLAGASGELFF. CDR3 DNA sequence: TGTGCCAGCAGCCTGCGACTAGCGGGGGCCTCCGGGGAGCTGTTTTTT. V gene TRBV5-8 combines with J gene TRBJ2-2; 12 nucleotides match TRBD2. This CDR3 contains 16 residues. The V and J ends lost 4 bases and 6 bases, in that order; junction bases with no gene match: 7. Germline V gene data show CDR1 as SGHTS and CDR2 as YDEGEE.

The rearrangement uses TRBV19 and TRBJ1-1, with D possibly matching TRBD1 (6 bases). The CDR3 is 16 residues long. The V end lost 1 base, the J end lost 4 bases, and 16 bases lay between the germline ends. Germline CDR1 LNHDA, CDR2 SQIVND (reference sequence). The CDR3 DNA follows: TGTGCCAGTAGTATAGGATGGGCCAGGGGAGTCACTGAAGCTTTCTTT. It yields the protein CASSIGWARGVTEAFF.

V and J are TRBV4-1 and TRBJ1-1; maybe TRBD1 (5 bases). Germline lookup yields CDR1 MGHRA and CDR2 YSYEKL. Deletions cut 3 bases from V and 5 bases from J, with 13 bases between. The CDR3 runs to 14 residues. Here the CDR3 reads CASSQSGFGTEAFF. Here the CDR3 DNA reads TGCGCCAGCAGCCAGTCAGGGTTCGGGACTGAAGCTTTCTTT.

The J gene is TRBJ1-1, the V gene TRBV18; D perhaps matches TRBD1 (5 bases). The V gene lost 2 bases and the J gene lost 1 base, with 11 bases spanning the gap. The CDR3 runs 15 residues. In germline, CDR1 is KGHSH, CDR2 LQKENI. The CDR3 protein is CASSPGATGNTEAFF. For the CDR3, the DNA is TGTGCCAGCTCACCAGGAGCCACAGGGAACACTGAAGCTTTCTTT. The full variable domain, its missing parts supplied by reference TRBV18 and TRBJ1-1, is NAGVMQNPRHLVRRRGQEARLRCSPMKGHSHVYWYRQLPEEGLKFMVYLQKENIIDESGMPKERFSAEFPKEGPSILRIQQVVRGDSAAYFCASSPGATGNTEAFFGQGTRLTVV.

CDR3 in amino acids: CASSSGVKTYEQYF. For the CDR3, the DNA is TGTGCCAGCAGCTCTGGAGTGAAAACCTACGAGCAGTACTTC. The chain couples TRBV6-6 to TRBJ2-7; D gene uncertain. The CDR3 extends over 14 amino acids. Germline V gives CDR1 MNHNY, CDR2 SVGAGI (reference sequence). Trimming took 6 bases from V and 2 from J, leaving 14 bases between them.